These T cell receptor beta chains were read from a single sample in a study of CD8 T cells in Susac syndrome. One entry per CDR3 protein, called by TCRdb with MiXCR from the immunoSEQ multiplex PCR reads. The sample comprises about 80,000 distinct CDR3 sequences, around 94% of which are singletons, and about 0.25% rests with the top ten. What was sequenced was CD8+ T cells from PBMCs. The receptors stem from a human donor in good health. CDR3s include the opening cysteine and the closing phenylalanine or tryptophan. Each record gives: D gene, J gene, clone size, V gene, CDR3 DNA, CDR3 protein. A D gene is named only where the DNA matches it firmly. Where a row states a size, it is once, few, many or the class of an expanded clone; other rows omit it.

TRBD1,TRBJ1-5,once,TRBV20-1,TGCAGTGCCCAACCGACAGGGATGGGACTTAATCAGCCCCAGCATTTT,CSAQPTGMGLNQPQHF
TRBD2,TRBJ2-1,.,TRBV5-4,TGTGCCAGCAGCTTCAAGGGACTAGTAGGAGAGCAGTTCTTC,CASSFKGLVGEQFF
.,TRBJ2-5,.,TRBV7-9,TGTGCCAGCAGCTTAAGTAACATTGCGGAGACCCAGTACTTC,CASSLSNIAETQYF
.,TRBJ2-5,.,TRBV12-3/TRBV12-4,TGTGCCAGCAGTTTCTTGCGGGCGGGAGAGACCCAGTACTTC,CASSFLRAGETQYF
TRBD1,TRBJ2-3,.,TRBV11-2,TGTGCCAGCAGCTCTCCTGTGTCGGGACAGGGCCCGTCCACCACAGATACGCAGTATTTT,CASSSPVSGQGPSTTDTQYF
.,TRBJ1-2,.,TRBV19,TGTGCCAGTACCCTGTCCCCAAAAGATGGCTACACCTTC,CASTLSPKDGYTF
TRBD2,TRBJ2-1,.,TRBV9,TGTGCCAGCAGCGACGACAGGACCCGGACTAGCGGGCCGCACAATGAGCAGTTCTTC,CASSDDRTRTSGPHNEQFF
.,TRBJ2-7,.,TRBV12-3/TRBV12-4,TGTGCCAGCAGTCAACGGGACCCAAGCCAGCAGTACTTC,CASSQRDPSQQYF
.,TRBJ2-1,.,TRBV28,TGTGCCAGCAGTGCTTTGAGGGGCGATGAGCAGTTCTTC,CASSALRGDEQFF
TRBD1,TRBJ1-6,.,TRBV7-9,TGTGCCAGCAGCCGACAGGGGGCTAATTCACCCCTCCACTTT,CASSRQGANSPLHF
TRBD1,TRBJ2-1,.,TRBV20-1,TGCAGTGCTAGACGAAGCACAGGGGGTTCTTACAATGAGCAGTTCTTC,CSARRSTGGSYNEQFF
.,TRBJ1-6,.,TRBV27,TGTGCCAGCAGTTTATCCGGCGGAATAGGGTTGACCCTCCACTTT,CASSLSGGIGLTLHF
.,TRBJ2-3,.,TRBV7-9,TGTGCCAGCAGCCACCCCACCCGGGATACGCAGTATTTT,CASSHPTRDTQYF
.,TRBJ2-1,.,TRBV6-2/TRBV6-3,TGTGCCAGCGGGCAGGACTCCATGGCCTCGGAGCAGTTCTTC,CASGQDSMASEQFF
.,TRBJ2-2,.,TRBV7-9,TGTGCCAGCAAGAGCGGAACGTCCACCGGGGAGCTGTTTTTT,CASKSGTSTGELFF
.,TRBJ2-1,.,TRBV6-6,TGTGCCAGCAGTTACATGGCCGGGACAACCAATGAGCAGTTCTTC,CASSYMAGTTNEQFF
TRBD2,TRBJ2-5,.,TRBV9,TGTGCCAGCAGCCCCGCGGGGGGGGACCAGTACTTC,CASSPAGGDQYF
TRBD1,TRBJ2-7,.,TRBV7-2,TGTGCCAGCAGCGCGACAGGGACCCCCTACGAGCAGTACTTC,CASSATGTPYEQYF
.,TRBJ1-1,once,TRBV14,TGTGCCAGCAGCTTACAACACACTGAAGCTTTCTTT,CASSLQHTEAFF
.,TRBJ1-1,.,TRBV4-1,TGCGCCAGCAGCCAAGAAACAGATGAAGCTTTCTTT,CASSQETDEAFF
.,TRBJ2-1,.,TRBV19,TGTGCCAGCCAGACAGGTGGCGACTACAATGAGCAGTTCTTC,CASQTGGDYNEQFF
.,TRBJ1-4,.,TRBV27,TGTGCCAGCAGAATCTCGACTGCAACTAATGAAAAACTGTTTTTT,CASRISTATNEKLFF
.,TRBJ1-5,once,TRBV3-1,TGTGCCAGCAGCCAGACAGGCAAGTTTCAGCCCCAGCATTTT,CASSQTGKFQPQHF
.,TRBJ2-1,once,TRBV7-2,TGTGCCAGCAGCTTTGCCCGCCGTTATGGGGAAGAGCAGTTCTTC,CASSFARRYGEEQFF
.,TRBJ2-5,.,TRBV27,TGTGCCAGCAGTTTATCGATCAGCGTAGAGACCCAGTACTTC,CASSLSISVETQYF
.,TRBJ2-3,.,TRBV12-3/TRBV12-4,TGTGCCAGCAGTTTGCCGCGTCGACCCCCGAAGGGTACGCAGTATTTT,CASSLPRRPPKGTQYF
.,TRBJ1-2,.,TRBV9,TGTGCCAGCAGTCCTTGGGGATCTAACTATGGCTACACCTTC,CASSPWGSNYGYTF
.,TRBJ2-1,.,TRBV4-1,TGCGCCAGCAGCCATCCGGCGAGCTCCTACAATGAGCAGTTCTTC,CASSHPASSYNEQFF
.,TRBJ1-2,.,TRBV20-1,TGCAGTGCTAGATCCGTCATCAAGACGCGGAATGACTATGGCTACACCTTC,CSARSVIKTRNDYGYTF
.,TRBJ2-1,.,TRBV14,TGTGCCAGCAGCCCACAGGGCGCCGCTTACAATGAGCAGTTCTTC,CASSPQGAAYNEQFF
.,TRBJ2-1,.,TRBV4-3,TGCGCCAGCAGCGGGTCGGCGGGGAGTTCCTACAATGAGCAGTTCTTC,CASSGSAGSSYNEQFF
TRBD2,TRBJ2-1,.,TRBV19,TGTGCCAGTAGTATAGAGAACAGGTGGCCTAGCGGGAGTGTCAATGAGCAGTTCTTC,CASSIENRWPSGSVNEQFF
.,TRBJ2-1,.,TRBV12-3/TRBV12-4,TGTGCCAGCAAAGGGGGTCACAATGAGCAGTTCTTC,CASKGGHNEQFF
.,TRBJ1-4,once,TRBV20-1,TGCAGTGCTAGAGATCGGGCCGCAACTAATGAAAAACTGTTTTTT,CSARDRAATNEKLFF
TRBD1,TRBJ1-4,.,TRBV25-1,TGTGCCAGCAGTGAATCGGCCGACAGGGGGACGACTAATGAAAAACTGTTTTTT,CASSESADRGTTNEKLFF
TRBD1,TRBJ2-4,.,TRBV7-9,TGTGCCAGCAGCTTTCTACAGGGGTCTTCAGACATTCAGTACTTC,CASSFLQGSSDIQYF
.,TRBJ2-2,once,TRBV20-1,TGCAGTGCTAGAAAACCTCCGCGGTCCGACAGGCTATCGAACACCGGGGAGCTGTTTTTT,CSARKPPRSDRLSNTGELFF
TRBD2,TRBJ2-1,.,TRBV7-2,TGTGCCAGCAGCTTAAGACTAGCGGCCTACAATGAGCAGTTCTTC,CASSLRLAAYNEQFF
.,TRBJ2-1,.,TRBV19,TGTGCTAGTAAAGAGGATCAGGGCTATAACGATGAGCAGTTCTTC,CASKEDQGYNDEQFF
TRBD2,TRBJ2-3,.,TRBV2,TGTGCCAGCCCTAGCGGGTTCCTCACAGATACGCAGTATTTT,CASPSGFLTDTQYF
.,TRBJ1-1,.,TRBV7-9,TGTGCCAGCAGACAACGGGCAGCATCTGAAGCTTTCTTT,CASRQRAASEAFF
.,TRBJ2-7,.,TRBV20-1,TGCAGTGCTAGAGGAACCGCCTACGAGCAGTACTTC,CSARGTAYEQYF
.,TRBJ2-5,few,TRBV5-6,TGTGCCAGCAGCTTCACCCTAGTCGGGACCCAGTACTTC,CASSFTLVGTQYF
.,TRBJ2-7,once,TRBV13,TGTGCCAGCAGCTTAGCATCGGGGCCAGGAGCCTACGAGCAGTACTTC,CASSLASGPGAYEQYF
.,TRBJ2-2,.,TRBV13,TGTGCCAGCAGCGATTCTGATCGAGGGGTCGGGGAGCTGTTTTTT,CASSDSDRGVGELFF
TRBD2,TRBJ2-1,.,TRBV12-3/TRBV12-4,TGTGCCAGCAGTTACCCGGGACTAGCGGGAGACAATGAGCAGTTCTTC,CASSYPGLAGDNEQFF